This T cell receptor beta chain was retrieved from a study of cytomegalovirus exposure and HLA in healthy donors. Study-wide results and caveats: With DRB1 most and HLA-C fewest, TCR association rates differed between HLA loci in a later analysis. Later analysis showed most CMV-associated TCR beta chains appearing HLA-restricted. Several of the most significant clusters appeared linked to common viral pathogens, based on a later analysis.

The CDR3 runs to 13 residues. Germline V gene sequence: CDR1 SGHTA, CDR2 FQGNSA. The V end was cut by 3 bases, the J end by 3 bases, with 6 bases between. Concerning this clone itself: Its antigen is not known.

PCR amplification relied on 60 Vbeta primers (plus 13 Jbeta primers). Profiling relied on immunoSEQ multiplex PCR, and the TCRdb table lists in-frame clones only, not all of them. The sample yields 130,000 or so clones, 75% seen once. The chain couples TRBV7-2 to TRBJ2-1; D not certain. The receptor's source is a woman aged 40 to 49 in good health and CMV-seropositive. Sequencing was done on a sample of PBMCs. The CDR3 spells CASSLYGYNEQFF. The CDR3 coding sequence is TGTGCCAGCAGCTTGTACGGCTACAATGAGCAGTTCTTC.